A single sample is the source of the 18 T cell receptor beta chains below, sequenced in a study of graft-versus-host responses after intestinal transplantation. Repertoires were generated with immunoSEQ multiplex PCR, while TCRdb's copy carries only in-frame clones and drops some. The sample yields 9,900 or so clones, about 86% seen once. Intraepithelial lymphocytes and lamina propria lymphocytes were released through processing of graft tissue. The specimen comprised ileum tissue, sampled roughly 110 weeks after intestinal transplantation. Source of these receptors: a human patient who received an intestinal transplant, so some T cells may come from the graft donor.

The gene calls are TRBV6-5 and TRBJ1-3; no clear D. Trimming took 5 bases from V and 2 from J, leaving 10 bases between them. The CDR3 length is 14 residues. Germline V gene data show CDR1 as MNHEY and CDR2 as SVGAGI. This CDR3 is CASSERGTGNTIYF. As DNA, the CDR3 is TGTGCCAGCAGTGAACGAGGGACTGGAAACACCATATATTTT.

V and J are TRBV10-3 and TRBJ2-3; 8 nucleotides line up with TRBD1. This CDR3 comprises 15 residues. Trimming removed 8 bases from V and 2 bases from J; junction bases left unmatched: 9. Germline V gene lookup returns CDR1 ENHRY and CDR2 SYGVKD. CDR3 sequence (DNA): TGTGCCATCGAAGCCGGGACAGGCCCCACAGATACGCAGTATTTT. It yields the protein CAIEAGTGPTDTQYF.

The chain links TRBV12-2 to TRBJ2-1; the listed D gene, TRBD1, was not tested against the DNA. TRBV12-2 is classified as a pseudogene. The CDR3 covers 9 residues. Written as DNA, the CDR3 is TGTGCAAGCAACAATGAGCAGTTCTTC. Amino acids: CASNNEQFF.

This chain links TRBV29-1 with TRBJ2-7; 8 nucleotides agree with TRBD1. The CDR3 is 13 residues long. Germline trimming cut 8 bases from V and 6 bases from J; bases unmatched to any gene: 12. Germline V CDR1 and CDR2: SQVTM, ANQGSEA. The CDR3 bases are TGCAGCCCCCCCGACAGGGGAGGTGGCGAGCAGTACTTC. Amino acids: CSPPDRGGGEQYF.

The chain couples TRBV5-7 to TRBJ1-5; 8 bases are shared with TRBD1. TRBV5-7 is designated an ORF whose function remains uncertain. There are 15 residues in the CDR3. After removal of 0 bases from V and 3 bases from J, the junction contained 2 bases not matched to a gene. The CDR3 DNA reads TGTGCCAGCAGCTTGGACAGGGGGGCCAATCAGCCCCAGCATTTT. It yields the protein CASSLDRGANQPQHF.

This clone occurred a few times. The chain is built from TRBV6-1 and TRBJ1-2; D gene unclear. V was cut by 2 bases and J by 7 bases, with 8 bases left in between. From germline, CDR1 is MNHNS and CDR2 SASEGT. CDR3 length: 12 residues. The CDR3: CASSEFGFGYTF. CDR3 DNA sequence: TGTGCCAGCAGTGAATTCGGTTTTGGCTACACCTTC.

The chain carries TRBV7-9 and TRBJ2-7; maybe TRBD1 (6 bases). From germline, CDR1 is SEHNR and CDR2 FQNEAQ (reference sequence). Trimming removed 8 bases at V and 0 bases at J, with 11 bases between. This CDR3 comprises 13 residues. CDR3 protein: CASGRDNSYEQYF. For the CDR3, the DNA is TGTGCCAGCGGTCGGGACAACTCCTACGAGCAGTACTTC. Together with reference TRBV7-9 and TRBJ2-7, the CDR3 gives the full variable domain: DTGVSQNPRHKITKRGQNVTFRCDPISEHNRLYWYRQTLGQGPEFLTYFQNEAQLEKSRLLSDRFSAERPKGSFSTLEIQRTEQGDSAMYLCASGRDNSYEQYFGPGTRLTVT.

The chain employs TRBV11-2 and TRBJ2-7; D possibly corresponds to TRBD1 (6 bases). Trimming took 4 bases from V and 2 from J, leaving 15 bases between them. This CDR3 contains 15 residues. CDR1 SGHAT and CDR2 FQNNGV come from the germline V gene. The CDR3 DNA follows: TGTGCCAGCAGCTCTGACCGGGACACTCCCTACGAGCAGTACTTC. Translated: CASSSDRDTPYEQYF.

The rearrangement joins TRBV5-1 to TRBJ2-3, with TRBD2 matching over 8 bases. CDR3 size: 18 residues. After removal of 0 bases from V and 0 bases from J, the junction contained 9 bases not matched to a gene. Germline V gives CDR1 SGHRS, CDR2 YFSETQ. CDR3 DNA: TGCGCCAGCAGCTTGGCCGCGAGGACTAGCAGGAGCACAGATACGCAGTATTTT. Amino acid sequence: CASSLAARTSRSTDTQYF.

This sequence joins TRBV2 and TRBJ2-2; D might be TRBD2 (5 bases). The CDR3 is 16 residues long. Germline V lookup: CDR1 SNHLY, CDR2 FYNNEI. V lost 2 bases and J lost 7, with 17 bases in between. CDR3 residues: CASSEFPSAGSGELFF. Written as DNA, the CDR3 is TGTGCCAGCAGTGAATTTCCGAGTGCTGGGAGCGGGGAGCTGTTTTTT.

The chain has TRBV10-3 and TRBJ2-5; D is unresolved. The ends were cut back, 0 bases at V and 6 bases at J, with 11 bases in the middle. The CDR3 sequence is 14 residues long. Germline V gene lookup returns CDR1 ENHRY and CDR2 SYGVKD. The CDR3 region is CAISESTVLKTQYF. In DNA, the CDR3 is TGTGCCATCAGTGAGTCGACGGTCCTAAAGACCCAGTACTTC.

The gene calls are TRBV5-4 and TRBJ2-2; 7 nucleotides agree with TRBD1. Germline lookup yields CDR1 SGHNT and CDR2 YYREEE (reference sequence). The CDR3 is 16 residues long. V lost 3 bases to trimming and J lost 1 base; unmatched junction nucleotides: 6. For the CDR3, the DNA is TGTGCCAGCAGCTCCCCCCGGGACAGGAACACCGGGGAGCTGTTTTTT. This codes for CASSSPRDRNTGELFF.

The sample holds a few counts of this clone. This chain connects TRBV6-6 to TRBJ1-1; 7 nucleotides match TRBD1. The ends lost 6 bases at V and 9 bases at J; junction bases unmatched: 7. This CDR3 spans 12 amino acids. Germline V gene data show CDR1 as MNHNY and CDR2 as SVGAGI (reference sequence). The CDR3 sequence is CASRLTGQQAFF. In nucleotides, the CDR3 is TGTGCCAGCAGACTAACGGGACAGCAAGCTTTCTTT.

This sequence joins TRBV27 and TRBJ1-4; D might be TRBD1 (5 bases). CDR3 length: 13 residues. The ends were cut back, 0 bases at V and 8 bases at J, with 7 bases in the middle. CDR1 is MNHEY, CDR2 SMNVEV, per germline (reference sequence). As DNA, the CDR3 is TGTGCCAGCAGTTTATCCCGGACAGAAAAACTGTTTTTT. Protein sequence: CASSLSRTEKLFF.

The CDR3: CASSSTGGVQYF. The CDR3 bases are TGTGCCAGCAGTTCGACAGGGGGAGTCCAGTACTTC. The chain joins TRBV6-1 to TRBJ2-5; 9 positions agree with TRBD1. The V gene end was trimmed by 5 bases and the J gene end by 10 bases; junction bases not matched to a gene: 5. This CDR3 comprises 12 residues. Germline loops: CDR1 MNHNS, CDR2 SASEGT.

The chain joins TRBV9 to TRBJ2-7; D remains ambiguous. Trimming shortened V by 4 bases and J by 2 bases, and 7 bases separated the two germline ends. Germline values: CDR1 SGDLS, CDR2 YYNGEE. The CDR3 is 12 residues long. This CDR3 is CASSTDPYEQYF. The CDR3, as DNA: TGTGCCAGCAGCACGGACCCCTACGAGCAGTACTTC. The full variable domain, in which reference TRBV9 and TRBJ2-7 provide the parts outside the CDR3, is DSGVTQTPKHLITATGQRVTLRCSPRSGDLSVYWYQQSLDQGLQFLIQYYNGEERAKGNILERFSAQQFPDLHSELNLSSLELGDSALYFCASSTDPYEQYFGPGTRLTVT.

The chain uses TRBV5-1 and TRBJ2-2; D unclear. There are 14 residues in the CDR3. CDR1 is SGHRS and CDR2 is YFSETQ in the germline V gene. V gave up 4 bases and J gave up 0 bases, with 7 bases separating them. The CDR3: CASSPTANTGELFF. CDR3 nucleotides: TGCGCCAGCAGCCCAACAGCGAACACCGGGGAGCTGTTTTTT. Full variable domain (outside the CDR3, taken from reference TRBV5-1 and TRBJ2-2): KAGVTQTPRYLIKTRGQQVTLSCSPISGHRSVSWYQQTPGQGLQFLFEYFSETQRNKGNFPGRFSGRQFSNSRSEMNVSTLELGDSALYLCASSPTANTGELFFGEGSRLTVL.

The V and J genes are TRBV5-4 and TRBJ2-5, with TRBD2 matching over 12 bases. V was pared by 7 bases and J by 5 bases, with 3 bases of the junction left unmatched. The CDR3 runs 13 residues. Germline CDR1 SGHNT, CDR2 YYREEE (reference sequence). In nucleotides, the CDR3 is TGTGCCAGCGCCCTAGCGGGAGGGGAGACCCAGTACTTC. Residues: CASALAGGETQYF.